The present entry profiles one T cell receptor beta chain with its context. The antigen remains undetermined. This specimen comes from a study of shared clonotypes between healthy human individuals. The study, taken as a whole, reports: The diversity represented, both genetic and in exposure history, was limited by few donors.

Repertoires were generated with immunoSEQ multiplex PCR, while TCRdb's copy carries only in-frame clones and drops some. The top ten hold over 0.12% of the sample, which has roughly 2.5 million clones, 90% to 95% seen once. The CDR3 has 13 amino acids. V was pared by 0 bases and J by 9 bases, with 2 bases of the junction left unmatched. Germline V gene lookup returns CDR1 SGHRS and CDR2 YFSETQ. The chain employs TRBV5-1 and TRBJ2-1, with 8 positions matching TRBD2. The receptor comes from a young man in good health. What was sequenced was naive CD4+ T cells sorted from blood. Subset defined: CD45RA+ positively selected. CDR3 coding DNA: TGCGCCAGCAGCTTGGAACGGGGGGGTGAGCAGTTCTTC. Encoded protein: CASSLERGGEQFF.